These 5 T cell receptor beta chains were all obtained from the same sample, sequenced in a study of T cell repertoires in cytomegalovirus infection. TCRdb redid the calling of the reads with MiXCR, one entry per CDR3 protein. The sample includes more than 200,000 distinct CDR3 sequences, roughly 10% of them seen just once. Sequencing input: PBMCs. The receptor set was obtained from a human donor in good health (CMV status not recorded). Some clones in this sample may be carry-over from other donors' samples.

This clonotype came up many times. This sequence joins TRBV7-2 and TRBJ1-1; maybe TRBD1 (5 bases). V dropped 8 bases and J dropped 0 bases, with 13 bases sitting between them. The V gene's germline CDR1 is SGHTA and CDR2 FQGNSA. This CDR3 spans 14 amino acids. The chain's CDR3 is CASSWGAMNTEAFF. The CDR3 DNA reads as TGTGCCAGCTCCTGGGGCGCCATGAACACTGAAGCTTTCTTT.

Many counts were recorded for this clonotype. V gene TRBV28 combines with J gene TRBJ1-2, with TRBD1 matching 7 bases. The junction had 10 bases not matched to a gene; V was cut back by 7 bases and J by 2 bases. CDR3 length: 15 residues. Germline V lookup: CDR1 MDHEN, CDR2 SYDVKM. The CDR3 nucleotides read TGTGCCAGCACCTTGACAGGGACCACAAACTATGGCTACACCTTC. Protein: CASTLTGTTNYGYTF.

The V gene is TRBV5-4, the J gene TRBJ2-7; D is possibly TRBD1 (5 bases). Germline V gene sequence: CDR1 SGHNT, CDR2 YYREEE (reference sequence). Trimming shortened V by 0 bases and J by 2 bases, and 12 bases separated the two germline ends. The CDR3 length is 15 residues. CDR3 in DNA: TGTGCCAGCAGCTTGGGATCCCCAGGGCCCTACGAGCAGTACTTC. Its translation is CASSLGSPGPYEQYF. The variable domain in full, completed from reference TRBV5-4 and TRBJ2-7, reads ETGVTQSPTHLIKTRGQQVTLRCSSQSGHNTVSWYQQALGQGPQFIFQYYREEENGRGNFPPRFSGLQFPNYSSELNVNALELDDSALYLCASSLGSPGPYEQYFGPGTRLTVT.

This clonotype has more than one count but fewer than ten. The rearrangement links TRBV14 to TRBJ2-7; TRBD1 is a possible D gene (6 bases). Trimming took 2 bases from V and 0 from J, leaving 11 bases between them. Per germline, CDR1 SGHDN and CDR2 FVKESK. This CDR3 is 15 amino acids long. The CDR3 bases are TGTGCCAGCAGCCAACAGGGGCCCATCTCCTACGAGCAGTACTTC. It is translated as CASSQQGPISYEQYF.

The genes are TRBV5-1 and TRBJ1-5; weak D call: TRBD1 (6 bases). Germline V CDR1 and CDR2: SGHRS, YFSETQ. V was pared by 4 bases and J by 2 bases, with 16 bases between. The CDR3 length is 16 residues. CDR3 nucleotide sequence: TGCGCCAGCAGCAAAGGACAGCTAGGAGGCAATCAGCCCCAGCATTTT. This codes for CASSKGQLGGNQPQHF. The whole variable domain, remainder taken from reference TRBV5-1 and TRBJ1-5, is KAGVTQTPRYLIKTRGQQVTLSCSPISGHRSVSWYQQTPGQGLQFLFEYFSETQRNKGNFPGRFSGRQFSNSRSEMNVSTLELGDSALYLCASSKGQLGGNQPQHFGDGTRLSIL.